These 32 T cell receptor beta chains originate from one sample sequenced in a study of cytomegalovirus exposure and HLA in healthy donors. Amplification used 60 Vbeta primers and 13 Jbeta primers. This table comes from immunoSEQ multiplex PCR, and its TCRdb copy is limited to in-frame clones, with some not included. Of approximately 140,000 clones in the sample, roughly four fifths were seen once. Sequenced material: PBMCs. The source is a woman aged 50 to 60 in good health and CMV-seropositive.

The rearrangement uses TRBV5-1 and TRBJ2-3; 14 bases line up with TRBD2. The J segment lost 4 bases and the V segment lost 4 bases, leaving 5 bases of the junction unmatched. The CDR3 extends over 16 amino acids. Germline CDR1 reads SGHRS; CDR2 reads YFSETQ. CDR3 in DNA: TGCGCCAGCAGCACCGGGACTAGCGGGGGTCCAGATACGCAGTATTTT. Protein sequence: CASSTGTSGGPDTQYF.

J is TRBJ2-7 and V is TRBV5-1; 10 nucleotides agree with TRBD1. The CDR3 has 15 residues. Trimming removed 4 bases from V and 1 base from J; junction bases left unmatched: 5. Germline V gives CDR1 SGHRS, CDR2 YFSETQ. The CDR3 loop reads CASSDRGQGSYEQYF. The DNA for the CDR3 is TGCGCCAGCAGCGACCGGGGACAGGGGTCCTACGAGCAGTACTTC.

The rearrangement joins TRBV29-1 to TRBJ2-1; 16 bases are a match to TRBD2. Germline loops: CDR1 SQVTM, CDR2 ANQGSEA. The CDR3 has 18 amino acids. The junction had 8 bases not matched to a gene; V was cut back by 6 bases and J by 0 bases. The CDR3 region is CSVPPGLAGGPSYNEQFF. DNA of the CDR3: TGCAGCGTCCCTCCGGGACTAGCGGGGGGGCCCTCCTACAATGAGCAGTTCTTC.

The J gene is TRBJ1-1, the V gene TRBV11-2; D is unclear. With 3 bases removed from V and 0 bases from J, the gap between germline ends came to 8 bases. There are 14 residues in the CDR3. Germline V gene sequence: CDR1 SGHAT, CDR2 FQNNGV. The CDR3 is CASSFRRVNTEAFF. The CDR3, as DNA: TGTGCCAGCAGCTTCCGAAGAGTGAACACTGAAGCTTTCTTT.

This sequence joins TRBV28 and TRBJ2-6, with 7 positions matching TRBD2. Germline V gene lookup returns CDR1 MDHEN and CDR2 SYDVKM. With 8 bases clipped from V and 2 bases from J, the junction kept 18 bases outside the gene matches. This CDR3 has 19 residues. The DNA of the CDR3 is TGTGCCAGCGGCCTTTGGGGGGGGGACGGAGGGGCTGGGGCCAACGTCCTGACTTTC. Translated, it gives CASGLWGGDGGAGANVLTF.

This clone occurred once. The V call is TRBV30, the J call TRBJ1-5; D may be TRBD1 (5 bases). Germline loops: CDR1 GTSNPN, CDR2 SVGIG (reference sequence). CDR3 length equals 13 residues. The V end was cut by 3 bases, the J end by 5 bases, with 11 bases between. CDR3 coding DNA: TGTGCCTGGAGGTCCAGGGTGGATCAGCCCCAGCATTTT. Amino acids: CAWRSRVDQPQHF.

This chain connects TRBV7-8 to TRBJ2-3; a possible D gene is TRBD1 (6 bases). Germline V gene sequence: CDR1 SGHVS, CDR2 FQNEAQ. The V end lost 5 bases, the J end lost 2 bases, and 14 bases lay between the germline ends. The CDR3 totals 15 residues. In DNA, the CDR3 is TGTGCCAGCAGCCCAGTAGGGGGTCACACAGATACGCAGTATTTT. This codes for CASSPVGGHTDTQYF.

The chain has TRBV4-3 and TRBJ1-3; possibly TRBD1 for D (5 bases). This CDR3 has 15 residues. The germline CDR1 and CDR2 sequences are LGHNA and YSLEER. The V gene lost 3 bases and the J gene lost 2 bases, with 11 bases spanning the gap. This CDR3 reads CASSHTGHPGNTIYF. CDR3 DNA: TGCGCCAGCAGCCATACAGGCCACCCTGGAAACACCATATATTTT.

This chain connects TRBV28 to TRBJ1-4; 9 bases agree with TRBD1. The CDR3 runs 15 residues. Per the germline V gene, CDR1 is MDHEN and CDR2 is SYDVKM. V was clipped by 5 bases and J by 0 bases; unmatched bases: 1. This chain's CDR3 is CASSRQGATNEKLFF. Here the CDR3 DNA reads TGTGCCAGCAGTAGACAGGGGGCAACTAATGAAAAACTGTTTTTT.

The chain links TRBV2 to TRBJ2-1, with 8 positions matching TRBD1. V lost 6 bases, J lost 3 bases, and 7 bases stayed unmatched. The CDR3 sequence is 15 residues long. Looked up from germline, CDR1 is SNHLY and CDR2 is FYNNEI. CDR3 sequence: CASSERTGNYNEQFF. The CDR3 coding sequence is TGTGCCAGCAGCGAACGGACAGGGAACTACAATGAGCAGTTCTTC.

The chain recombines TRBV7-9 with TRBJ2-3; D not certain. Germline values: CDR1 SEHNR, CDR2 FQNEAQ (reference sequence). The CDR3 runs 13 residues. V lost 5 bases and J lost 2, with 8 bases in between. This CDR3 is CASSPIDTDTQYF. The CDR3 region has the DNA TGTGCCAGCAGCCCTATTGACACAGATACGCAGTATTTT.

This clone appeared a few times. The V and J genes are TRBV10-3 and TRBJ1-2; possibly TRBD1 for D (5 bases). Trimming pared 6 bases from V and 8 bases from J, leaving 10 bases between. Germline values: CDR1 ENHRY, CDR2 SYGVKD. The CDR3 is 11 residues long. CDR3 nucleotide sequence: TGTGCCATCAGGGACAATGAGGGCTACACCTTC. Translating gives CAIRDNEGYTF.

The CDR3 protein is CASSLRTSYNEQFF. CDR3 DNA: TGCGCCAGCAGCTTGCGCACTTCCTACAATGAGCAGTTCTTC. The chain combines TRBV5-1 with TRBJ2-1, with D hard to call. The germline V gene encodes CDR1 SGHRS and CDR2 YFSETQ. The germline V and J ends were trimmed by 1 base and 1 base, with 6 bases remaining between them. CDR3 size: 14 residues.

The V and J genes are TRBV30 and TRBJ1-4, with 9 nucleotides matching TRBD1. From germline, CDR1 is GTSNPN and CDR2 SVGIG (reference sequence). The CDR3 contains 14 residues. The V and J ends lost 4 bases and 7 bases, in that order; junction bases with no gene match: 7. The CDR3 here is CAWTLGQGTEKLFF. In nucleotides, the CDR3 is TGTGCCTGGACGTTGGGACAGGGAACTGAAAAACTGTTTTTT.

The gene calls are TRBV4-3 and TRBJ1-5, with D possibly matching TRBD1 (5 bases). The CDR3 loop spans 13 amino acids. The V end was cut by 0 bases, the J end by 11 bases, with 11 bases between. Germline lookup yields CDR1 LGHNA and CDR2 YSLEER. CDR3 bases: TGCGCCAGCAGCCAAGATGGCAGGGCGGCCCAGCATTTT. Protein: CASSQDGRAAQHF.

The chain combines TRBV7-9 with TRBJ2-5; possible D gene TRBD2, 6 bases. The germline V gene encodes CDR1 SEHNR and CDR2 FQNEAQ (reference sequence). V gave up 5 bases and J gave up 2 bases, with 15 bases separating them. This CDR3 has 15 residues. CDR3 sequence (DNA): TGTGCCAGCAGCCGCTTATCGGGGGTACAAGAGACCCAGTACTTC. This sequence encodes CASSRLSGVQETQYF.

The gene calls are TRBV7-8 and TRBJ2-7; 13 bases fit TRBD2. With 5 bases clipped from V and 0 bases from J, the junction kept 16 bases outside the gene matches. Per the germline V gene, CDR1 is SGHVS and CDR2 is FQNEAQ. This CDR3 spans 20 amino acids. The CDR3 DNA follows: TGTGCCAGCAGCACTCCGTCCGGGACTAGCGGGAAAACGAGCTCCTACGAGCAGTACTTC. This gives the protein CASSTPSGTSGKTSSYEQYF.

This chain's CDR3 is CASSQISSYNSPLHF. DNA for the CDR3: TGTGCCAGTTCACAGATCAGCTCCTATAATTCACCCCTCCACTTT. The genes are TRBV19 and TRBJ1-6; D is uncertain. CDR3 length equals 15 residues. The V gene's germline CDR1 is LNHDA and CDR2 SQIVND (reference sequence). V dropped 8 bases and J dropped 0 bases, with 11 bases sitting between them.

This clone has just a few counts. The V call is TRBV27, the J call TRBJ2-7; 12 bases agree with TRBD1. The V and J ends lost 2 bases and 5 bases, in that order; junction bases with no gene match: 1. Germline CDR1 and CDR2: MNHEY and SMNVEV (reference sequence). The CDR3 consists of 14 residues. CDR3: CASSLGTGGHEQYF. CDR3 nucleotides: TGTGCCAGCAGTTTAGGGACAGGGGGCCACGAGCAGTACTTC.

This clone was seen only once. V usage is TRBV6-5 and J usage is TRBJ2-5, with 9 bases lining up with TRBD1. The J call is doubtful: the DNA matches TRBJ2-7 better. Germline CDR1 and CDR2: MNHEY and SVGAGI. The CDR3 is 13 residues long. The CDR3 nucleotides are TGTGCCACTGGCTGGACAGGGGAGGCCGAGCAGTACTTC. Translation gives CATGWTGEAEQYF.

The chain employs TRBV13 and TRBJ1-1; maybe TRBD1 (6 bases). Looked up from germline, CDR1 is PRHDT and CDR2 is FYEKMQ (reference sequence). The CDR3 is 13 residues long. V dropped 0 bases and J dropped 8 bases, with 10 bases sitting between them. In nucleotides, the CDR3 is TGTGCCAGCAGCTTAGGCAGGGGTACAGAAGCTTTCTTT. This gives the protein CASSLGRGTEAFF.

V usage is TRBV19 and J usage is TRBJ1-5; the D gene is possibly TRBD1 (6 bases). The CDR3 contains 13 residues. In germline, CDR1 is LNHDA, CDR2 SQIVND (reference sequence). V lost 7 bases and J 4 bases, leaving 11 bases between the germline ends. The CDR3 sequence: CASKRGGNQPQHF. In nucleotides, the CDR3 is TGTGCCAGTAAGCGAGGGGGAAATCAGCCCCAGCATTTT.

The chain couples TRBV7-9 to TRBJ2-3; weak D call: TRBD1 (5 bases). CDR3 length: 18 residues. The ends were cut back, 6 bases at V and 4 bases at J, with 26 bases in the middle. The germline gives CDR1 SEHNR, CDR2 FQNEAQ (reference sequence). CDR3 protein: CASSLALSRAVGADTQYF. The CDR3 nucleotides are TGTGCCAGCAGTCTCGCGCTATCCCGGGCGGTAGGGGCAGATACGCAGTATTTT.

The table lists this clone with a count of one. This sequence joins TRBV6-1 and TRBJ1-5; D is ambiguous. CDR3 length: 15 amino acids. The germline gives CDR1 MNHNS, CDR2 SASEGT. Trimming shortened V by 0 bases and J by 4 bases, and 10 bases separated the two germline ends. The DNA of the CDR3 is TGTGCCAGCAGTGAAGCGCGGGTGGAGAATCAGCCCCAGCATTTT. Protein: CASSEARVENQPQHF.

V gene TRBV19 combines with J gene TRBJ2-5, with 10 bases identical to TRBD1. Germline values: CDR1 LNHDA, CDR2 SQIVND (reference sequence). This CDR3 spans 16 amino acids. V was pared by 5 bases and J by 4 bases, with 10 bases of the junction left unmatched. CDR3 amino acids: CASSALSGTGVETQYF. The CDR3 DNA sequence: TGTGCCAGTAGTGCCCTTTCCGGGACAGGGGTAGAGACCCAGTACTTC.

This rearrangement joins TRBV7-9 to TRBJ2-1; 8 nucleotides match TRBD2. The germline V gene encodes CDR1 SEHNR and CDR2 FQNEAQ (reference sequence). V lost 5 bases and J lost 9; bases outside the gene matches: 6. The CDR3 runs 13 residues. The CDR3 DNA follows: TGTGCCAGCAGCACCGGGACTAGGAGTGAGCAGTTCTTC. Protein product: CASSTGTRSEQFF.

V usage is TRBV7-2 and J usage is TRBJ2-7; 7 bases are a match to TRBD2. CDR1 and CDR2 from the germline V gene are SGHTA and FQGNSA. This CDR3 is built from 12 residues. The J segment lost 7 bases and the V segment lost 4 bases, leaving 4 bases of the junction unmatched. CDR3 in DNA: TGTGCCAGCAGCTCGTGGGGGGGGGAGCAGTACTTC. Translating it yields CASSSWGGEQYF.

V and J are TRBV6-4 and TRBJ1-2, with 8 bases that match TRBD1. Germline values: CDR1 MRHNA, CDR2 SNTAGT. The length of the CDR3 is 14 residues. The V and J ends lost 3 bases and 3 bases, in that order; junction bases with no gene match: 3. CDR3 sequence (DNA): TGTGCCAGCAGTGAATCAGGGGGCCACTATGGCTACACCTTC. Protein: CASSESGGHYGYTF.

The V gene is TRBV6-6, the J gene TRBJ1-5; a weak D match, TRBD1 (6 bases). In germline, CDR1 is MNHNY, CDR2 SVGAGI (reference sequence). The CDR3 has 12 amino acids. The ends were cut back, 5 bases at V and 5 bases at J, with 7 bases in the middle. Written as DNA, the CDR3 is TGTGCCAGCAGTCCAGGGGATCAGCCCCAGCATTTT. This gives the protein CASSPGDQPQHF.

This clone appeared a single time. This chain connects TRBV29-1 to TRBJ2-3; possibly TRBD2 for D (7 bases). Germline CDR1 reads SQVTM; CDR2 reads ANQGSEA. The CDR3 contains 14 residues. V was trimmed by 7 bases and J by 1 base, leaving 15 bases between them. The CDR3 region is CSAGGGDGTDTQYF. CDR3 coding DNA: TGCAGCGCCGGCGGGGGCGATGGCACAGATACGCAGTATTTT.

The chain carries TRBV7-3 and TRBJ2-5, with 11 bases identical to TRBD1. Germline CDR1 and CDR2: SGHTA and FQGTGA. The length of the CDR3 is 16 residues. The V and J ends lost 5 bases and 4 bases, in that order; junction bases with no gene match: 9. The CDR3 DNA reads TGTGCCAGCAGCCTAGCTGGACAGGGGGCTCGAGAGACCCAGTACTTC. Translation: CASSLAGQGARETQYF.

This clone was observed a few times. The CDR3 DNA reads as TGTGCCAGCAGCTTAGGGGGGCAAGGGCCTGCCTCCTACGAGCAGTACTTC. Translating gives CASSLGGQGPASYEQYF. The rearrangement joins TRBV7-9 to TRBJ2-5, with a weak D call TRBD1 (6 bases). Matching the DNA end better, TRBJ2-7 makes the J call doubtful. CDR1 and CDR2 (germline): SEHNR, FQNEAQ (reference sequence). The CDR3 is 17 amino acids.